Detailed here is one T cell receptor (beta chain). Its target antigen remains unknown. No much larger clone is present one base from it, and per-base qualities are unavailable. These data belong to a study of blood T cell repertoires in COVID-19 (dated by TCRdb to about 2020). As for the study more broadly: The collaborator samples originated in the United States, Italy and Spain and spanned the acute and convalescent phases of COVID-19. A freely available public database, intended as a resource for researchers studying the immune response to SARS-CoV-2, is where the repertoires were released. The samples were drawn from the first 160 participants of the ongoing ImmuneRACE study and from more than 1,000 subjects provided by 6 global collaborators. The prospective study material was composed of cDNA or gDNA derived from T cells, B-cell-depleted T cells, or PBMCs. Subjects who had been exposed to COVID-19, were actively infected with it, or had recovered from it provided the deeply sampled blood TCRbeta repertoires that made up the dataset. Where HLA class I and class II types were available, the types were taken from metadata supplied by the sample provider, not from assay-based typing. Nearly every sample came with metadata listing a de-identified subject ID, COVID-19 status, age in years and sex.

What the research found in general, with its limitations: How much clinical and demographic metadata was included differed by source and by participant, and the metadata was provided uncurated.

In the prospective study, participants were roughly 18 to 100 years old, resided in under 30 geographic areas of the United States, and were enrolled through a virtual design. In the prospective study, participants were assigned to cohorts based on the clinical history participants reported in a screening survey and a study questionnaire. ImmuneRACE Cohort 3 recovered participants were defined by two consecutive negative NP/OP PCR tests, healthcare professional clearance, or symptom resolution. Mobile phlebotomists in the prospective study collected whole blood, serum and a nasopharyngeal or oropharyngeal swab from every participant. Over an approximately 2-month period, participants in the prospective study had the option of providing additional blood draws and questionnaires. Before DNA extraction, prospective study blood samples were shipped either frozen or at room temperature. TCRbeta CDR3 regions were amplified from genomic DNA using the immunoSEQ Assay, a bias-controlled multiplex PCR. Per the original workflow: The number of nucleated cells in each sample was estimated from the amplification of reference gene primers within the assay. Sequence reads were collapsed and filtered to measure the absolute abundance of every unique TCRbeta CDR3 rearrangement. For each sample, productive Simpson clonality was calculated as the square root of Simpson's diversity index over productive rearrangements. The clones in this table, taken by TCRdb from immuneACCESS, are in-frame only. Not every clone is retained; where verified, under half of the shortfall comes from an unresolved V gene, and the cause of the rest is unknown. V, J and clone size were drawn from that table, and D and trimming were deduced from the DNA. This sample holds about 410,000 clones; less than 95% were observed only once. The ten largest clones capture around 0.6% of the sample.

The cysteine opens and the phenylalanine closes a CDR3 of 13 amino acids. Only the CDR3 portion is preserved as DNA: 39 bases, with reading frame beginning at the first base. Cut back by 5 bases and 1 base, the V and J ends lie 8 bases apart. Looking up the germline V gene yields CDR1 SGHVS and CDR2 FQNEAQ. The sample comprised PBMCs or T cells enriched from blood (not recorded which). This sequence originates from a young man who had recovered from COVID-19. In this chain, TRBV7-8 is recombined with TRBJ1-1, with no reliable assignment of the D segment. The bases read TGTGCCAGCAGCGCTCGACAGAACACTGAAGCTTTCTTT. This yields the protein CASSARQNTEAFF.